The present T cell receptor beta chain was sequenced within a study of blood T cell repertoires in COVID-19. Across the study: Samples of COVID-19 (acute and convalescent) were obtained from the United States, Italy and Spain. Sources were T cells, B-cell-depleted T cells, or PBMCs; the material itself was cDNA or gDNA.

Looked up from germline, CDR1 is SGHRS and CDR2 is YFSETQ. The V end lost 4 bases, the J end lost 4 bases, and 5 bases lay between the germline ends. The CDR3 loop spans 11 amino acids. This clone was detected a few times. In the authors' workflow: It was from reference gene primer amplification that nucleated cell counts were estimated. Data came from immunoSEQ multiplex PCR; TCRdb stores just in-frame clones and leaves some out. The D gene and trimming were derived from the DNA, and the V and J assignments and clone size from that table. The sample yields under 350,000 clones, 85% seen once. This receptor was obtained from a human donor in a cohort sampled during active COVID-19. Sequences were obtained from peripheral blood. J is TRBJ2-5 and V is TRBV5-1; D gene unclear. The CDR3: CASSNGETQYF. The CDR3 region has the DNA TGCGCCAGCAGCAACGGAGAGACCCAGTACTTC. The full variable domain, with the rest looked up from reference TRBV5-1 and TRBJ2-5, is KAGVTQTPRYLIKTRGQQVTLSCSPISGHRSVSWYQQTPGQGLQFLFEYFSETQRNKGNFPGRFSGRQFSNSRSEMNVSTLELGDSALYLCASSNGETQYFGPGTRLLVL.